These T cell receptor beta chains were read from a single sample in a study of cytomegalovirus exposure and HLA in healthy donors. Only in-frame clones appear in the TCRdb table, and some are missing; sequencing was by immunoSEQ multiplex PCR. The sample includes 150,000 to 200,000 clones, around 81% of them seen just once. Sequenced sample: PBMCs. The receptors shown here come from a man between 18 and 29 years old in good health and CMV-seronegative. Both conserved end residues are trimmed from each CDR3. The D gene is left open where the match is weak.

TRBV5-6,TRBJ2-7,.,ASSSTRYEQY
TRBV11-2,TRBJ1-1,.,ASRGSMNTEAF
TRBV2,TRBJ1-2,.,ASSGLTAYT
TRBV30,TRBJ2-4,TRBD2,AWSVLWVAGGKNIQY
TRBV9,TRBJ2-2,.,ASSHRTSNTGELF
TRBV4-3,TRBJ2-1,TRBD2,ASSQDRLTSGNNEQF
TRBV19,TRBJ2-2,TRBD1,ASSMGAGGDTGELF
TRBV6-5,TRBJ2-7,.,ASSYSLGVGYEQY
TRBV7-2,TRBJ2-1,TRBD2,ASSSGFPGLAGSSQF
TRBV2,TRBJ1-2,.,ASRGQSNYGYT
TRBV19,TRBJ2-2,TRBD1,ASTRQGATGELF
TRBV9,TRBJ2-5,TRBD1,ASSVGTGGGETQY
TRBV5-5,TRBJ2-7,TRBD1,ASSLVAGGSEQY
TRBV19,.,.,ASTSDSEQY
TRBV30,TRBJ1-3,.,AWSALRSGNTIY
TRBV21-1,TRBJ2-6,.,ARQGRETGANVLT
TRBV7-8,TRBJ2-5,TRBD2,ASSLVAGGQETQY
TRBV29-1,TRBJ2-5,.,SVARLGQGPGETQY
TRBV6-1,TRBJ2-7,.,ASSGRVYEQY
TRBV7-9,TRBJ2-2,TRBD2,SSRNSGSAENTGELF
TRBV6-5,TRBJ1-6,.,ASMSSYNSPLH
TRBV6-6,TRBJ2-7,TRBD1,ASRAGQGYEQY
TRBV19,TRBJ1-2,TRBD1,ASSIIAGDSNGGYT
TRBV7-7,TRBJ2-1,TRBD2,ASSPRLAGGGEQF
TRBV9,TRBJ1-2,.,ASSDYSSNYGYT
TRBV25-1,TRBJ2-7,TRBD1,ASSEILVWDRPYEQY
TRBV7-6,TRBJ2-1,.,ASSLAAGGPYNEQF
TRBV18,TRBJ2-3,TRBD2,ASSPRGLAGGGDTQY
TRBV6-5,TRBJ2-1,.,ASSWGPQYNEQF
TRBV9,TRBJ1-2,.,ASSDPGEANGGYT
TRBV4-1,TRBJ2-5,.,ASSQDGAKVETQY
TRBV27,TRBJ2-7,.,ASSFLQNYEQY
TRBV6-7,TRBJ1-4,TRBD1,ASSYRGLVEKLF
TRBV7-2,TRBJ2-7,TRBD2,ASSSGLAGGAAYEQY
TRBV6-5,TRBJ1-4,.,ASSYLIGEESEKLF
TRBV18,TRBJ1-1,.,ASSPGQDTEAF
TRBV5-1,TRBJ2-7,TRBD1,ASSLEGADYYEQY
TRBV5-1,TRBJ1-1,.,ASQDNLEAF
TRBV29-1,TRBJ1-1,.,SVPGDTEAF
TRBV6-6,.,TRBD1,ASSSPSDRPYEQY
TRBV2,TRBJ1-1,TRBD1,ASLKTGESTEAF
TRBV5-1,TRBJ2-1,TRBD1,ASSSPLYMAGTANNEQF
TRBV30,TRBJ2-4,TRBD2,AWSRGEKNIQY